Listed below are T cell receptor beta chains from one sample, sequenced in a study of post-analysis software for immune sequencing data. TCRdb reprocessed the PCR reads with MiXCR, giving one entry per CDR3 protein. Altogether more than 350,000 distinct CDR3 sequences are present, more than 30% being singletons, with the ten largest covering 7.6%. Specimen: blood. The receptors shown here come from a girl aged 2 to 9 with multiple sclerosis. CDR3s include the opening cysteine and the closing phenylalanine or tryptophan. The order of the fields is CDR3 DNA, CDR3 protein, J gene, clone size, D gene, V gene. D genes are given only for firm matches. Clone sizes are given selectively: once, few, many, or a class where the clone is expanded.

DNA: TGCAGCGATGGGAGTGATGGCTACACCTTC
CDR3: CSDGSDGYTF
J: TRBJ1-2
size: once
D: NA
V: TRBV29-1

DNA: TGTGCCAGCAGCCCGGCTAGGGCAGGAGGCTACACCTTC
CDR3: CASSPARAGGYTF
J: TRBJ1-2
size: NA
D: NA
V: TRBV12-3/TRBV12-4

DNA: TGTGCCAGCAGTTTAGGGGACTTCGAGCAGTTCTTC
CDR3: CASSLGDFEQFF
J: TRBJ2-1
size: few
D: NA
V: TRBV28

DNA: TGTACCAGCAGCTTAGCTCGGGGCCATGAGCAGTTCTTC
CDR3: CTSSLARGHEQFF
J: TRBJ2-1
size: few
D: NA
V: TRBV7-6

DNA: TGTGCCAGCTCCCAGAATCCAGGGCGTAGTGATGGCTACACCTTC
CDR3: CASSQNPGRSDGYTF
J: TRBJ1-2
size: NA
D: NA
V: TRBV18

DNA: TGCGCCAGCAGCCAAGTGCGTACGGGGGGCGGCACAGATACGCAGTATTTT
CDR3: CASSQVRTGGGTDTQYF
J: TRBJ2-3
size: few
D: NA
V: TRBV4-1

DNA: TGTGCCAGCACGGTCCGCCTATACAATGAGCAGTTCTTC
CDR3: CASTVRLYNEQFF
J: TRBJ2-1
size: few
D: NA
V: TRBV2

DNA: TGCAGTGCTACCGAGTCAGGGGGCTACACCTTC
CDR3: CSATESGGYTF
J: TRBJ1-2
size: NA
D: NA
V: TRBV20-1

DNA: TGCGCCAGCAGCTTGCTCTTTTCAGTCTCGAACACCGGGGAGCTGTTTTTT
CDR3: CASSLLFSVSNTGELFF
J: TRBJ2-2
size: few
D: NA
V: TRBV5-1

DNA: TGTGCCAGCAGGGCGGGACCCCAGAGCTCCTACGAGCAGTACTTC
CDR3: CASRAGPQSSYEQYF
J: TRBJ2-7
size: few
D: NA
V: TRBV7-9

DNA: TGTGCCAGCGCCCAGCGGGGGGACCTATACAATGAGCAGTTCTTC
CDR3: CASAQRGDLYNEQFF
J: TRBJ2-1
size: few
D: TRBD2
V: TRBV7-9

DNA: TGTGCCAGCACCCGACAGGGGTCAATTCTGGAGGGCTACACCTTC
CDR3: CASTRQGSILEGYTF
J: TRBJ1-2
size: few
D: TRBD1
V: TRBV6-1

DNA: TGCAGCGTTGATGGAGCAGCCACAGATACGCAGTATTTT
CDR3: CSVDGAATDTQYF
J: TRBJ2-3
size: few
D: NA
V: TRBV29-1

DNA: TGTGCCAGCAGCGACCAGGACAGGAAGTACAATGAGCAGTTCTTC
CDR3: CASSDQDRKYNEQFF
J: TRBJ2-1
size: NA
D: TRBD1
V: TRBV6-4

DNA: TGCGCCAGCAGGCTAGCGGTCAATGAGCAGTTCTTC
CDR3: CASRLAVNEQFF
J: TRBJ2-1
size: NA
D: TRBD2
V: TRBV5-1

DNA: TGTGCCAGCAGTTTTGGCAAGAATCAGCCCCAGCATTTT
CDR3: CASSFGKNQPQHF
J: TRBJ1-5
size: NA
D: NA
V: TRBV12-3/TRBV12-4

DNA: TGTGCCGCCGACCAGGGAAGGGCTGAAGCTTTCTTT
CDR3: CAADQGRAEAFF
J: TRBJ1-1
size: few
D: NA
V: TRBV28

DNA: TGCAGTGCTAGAAAGACAGGGAGGAGCACTGAAGCTTTCTTT
CDR3: CSARKTGRSTEAFF
J: TRBJ1-1
size: once
D: TRBD1
V: TRBV20-1

DNA: TGTGCCAGCAGTTTCCAAGGGAACACTGAAGCTTTCTTT
CDR3: CASSFQGNTEAFF
J: TRBJ1-1
size: NA
D: NA
V: TRBV12-3/TRBV12-4

DNA: TGCGCCAGCAGCTGGGGGGGACCCCAAGAGACCCAGTACTTC
CDR3: CASSWGGPQETQYF
J: TRBJ2-5
size: NA
D: TRBD2
V: TRBV5-1

DNA: TGTGCCAGCAGCTTAGGGACAGGGATCGAGCAGTACTTC
CDR3: CASSLGTGIEQYF
J: TRBJ2-7
size: NA
D: TRBD1
V: TRBV7-2

DNA: TGCAGTGCCCAGAAGGGACAGGGCGATCAAGAGACCCAGTACTTC
CDR3: CSAQKGQGDQETQYF
J: TRBJ2-5
size: NA
D: TRBD1
V: TRBV20-1

DNA: TGTGCCAGCAGCTCAGTAACAGGGGGCCCTGAAGCTTTCTTT
CDR3: CASSSVTGGPEAFF
J: TRBJ1-1
size: NA
D: TRBD1
V: TRBV7-2

DNA: TGCGCCAGCAGCTCGCGGACTAGTGGACTTTCCTACGAGCAGTACTTC
CDR3: CASSSRTSGLSYEQYF
J: TRBJ2-7
size: few
D: TRBD2
V: TRBV5-1

DNA: TGCAGCGTTGGTGGTAGGGGTTCTGGTGGCTATACCTTC
CDR3: CSVGGRGSGGYTF
J: TRBJ1-2
size: NA
D: NA
V: TRBV29-1

DNA: TGCAGTGCTAGGGCCTGGGGGGTGGGTCAGCCCCAGCATTTT
CDR3: CSARAWGVGQPQHF
J: TRBJ1-5
size: NA
D: NA
V: TRBV20-1

DNA: TGTGCCAGCAGTGTCAGTCCGGGACAGGGGTACGATGAGCAGTTCTTC
CDR3: CASSVSPGQGYDEQFF
J: TRBJ2-1
size: NA
D: TRBD1
V: TRBV25-1

DNA: TGCAGCGGTGAGGTTGGGCAAGATACGCAGTATTTT
CDR3: CSGEVGQDTQYF
J: TRBJ2-3
size: NA
D: NA
V: TRBV29-1

DNA: TGTGCCAGCAGCATCGAACAGGGCCCCTATAATTCACCCCTCCACTTT
CDR3: CASSIEQGPYNSPLHF
J: TRBJ1-6
size: NA
D: NA
V: TRBV7-6

DNA: TGTGCCAGCTCACCAGTCCTAGCGGCCCCAGATACGCAGTATTTT
CDR3: CASSPVLAAPDTQYF
J: TRBJ2-3
size: NA
D: TRBD2
V: TRBV18

DNA: TGCAGCGTCCGATATGGTCCTCCCTATGGCTACACCTTC
CDR3: CSVRYGPPYGYTF
J: TRBJ1-2
size: few
D: NA
V: TRBV29-1

DNA: TGTGCCAGCAGCTTCCAGGACAGCCATGAGCAGTTCTTC
CDR3: CASSFQDSHEQFF
J: TRBJ2-1
size: few
D: NA
V: TRBV9

DNA: TGTGCCAGCAGCTTAACAGGGAGGGGGACCCAGTACTTC
CDR3: CASSLTGRGTQYF
J: TRBJ2-5
size: NA
D: NA
V: TRBV7-6

DNA: TGCAGTGCTAGAGGTGTAGTCGGCGAGCAGTACTTC
CDR3: CSARGVVGEQYF
J: TRBJ2-7
size: NA
D: NA
V: TRBV20-1

DNA: TGCAGCGGAAAACTTAGGGCACAGGGGGCTCACGAGCAGTACTTC
CDR3: CSGKLRAQGAHEQYF
J: TRBJ2-7
size: NA
D: TRBD1
V: TRBV20-1

DNA: TGTGCCATCCCCCAGAAACGGGACAGCTACAATGAGCAGTTCTTC
CDR3: CAIPQKRDSYNEQFF
J: TRBJ2-1
size: NA
D: TRBD1
V: TRBV27

DNA: TGTGCCAGCAGTCTCCAGGGTTTGAACATTCAGTACTTC
CDR3: CASSLQGLNIQYF
J: TRBJ2-4
size: few
D: NA
V: TRBV27

DNA: TGCAGTGCTAGAATCCCCAAGTCAGGGGGTTGGACTGAAGCTTTCTTT
CDR3: CSARIPKSGGWTEAFF
J: TRBJ1-1
size: few
D: TRBD1
V: TRBV20-1

DNA: TGCGCCAGCAGCTTGGTAGGGAGGGGAGGTAGATTGACAGCCAAAAACATTCAGTACTTC
CDR3: CASSLVGRGGRLTAKNIQYF
J: TRBJ2-4
size: medium-sized
D: TRBD2
V: TRBV5-1

DNA: TGCAGTGCTAGAGATATAGGGGGCGCTTACAATGAGCAGTTCTTC
CDR3: CSARDIGGAYNEQFF
J: TRBJ2-1
size: NA
D: TRBD1
V: TRBV20-1

DNA: TGCAGCGTTGGGGACAGGGGCTACACCTTC
CDR3: CSVGDRGYTF
J: TRBJ1-2
size: few
D: TRBD1
V: TRBV29-1

DNA: TGTGCTAGCAGTGAAGCCGGGACAGGGGGCAATGAGCAGTTCTTC
CDR3: CASSEAGTGGNEQFF
J: TRBJ2-1
size: few
D: TRBD1
V: TRBV25-1

DNA: TGTGCCAGCAGCCTGTCGGAAGGGGTAGAGACCCAGTACTTC
CDR3: CASSLSEGVETQYF
J: TRBJ2-5
size: NA
D: NA
V: TRBV9

DNA: TGTGCCAGCTCCTTTGCCGGGACAGGGAATTCACCCCTCCACTTT
CDR3: CASSFAGTGNSPLHF
J: TRBJ1-6
size: NA
D: TRBD1
V: TRBV12-3/TRBV12-4

DNA: TGTGCCAGCAGCTTAGGGTACGGGACAGATAATTCACCCCTCCACTTT
CDR3: CASSLGYGTDNSPLHF
J: TRBJ1-6
size: few
D: TRBD1
V: TRBV7-8

DNA: TGTGCCACGGGGGGAGCAGTCATATCCGCCGGGGAGCTGTTTTTT
CDR3: CATGGAVISAGELFF
J: TRBJ2-2
size: NA
D: TRBD2
V: TRBV10-3

DNA: TGTGCCAGCGGGGATGCGGGGAATGAGCAGTTCTTC
CDR3: CASGDAGNEQFF
J: TRBJ2-1
size: NA
D: NA
V: TRBV5-6

DNA: TGCAGCGTTGGAGGGAGTAGGGATTTGATTGGTCGGCAAGAGACCCAGTACTTC
CDR3: CSVGGSRDLIGRQETQYF
J: TRBJ2-5
size: few
D: NA
V: TRBV29-1

DNA: TGTGCCAGCAGGCTCCGTCGATCCGGGTCGTCGGAGCGGCTGGACAATGAGCAGTTCTTC
CDR3: CASRLRRSGSSERLDNEQFF
J: TRBJ2-1
size: few
D: NA
V: TRBV9

DNA: TGTGCCATCAGTGGTGACAGCTCCTACGAGCAGTACTTC
CDR3: CAISGDSSYEQYF
J: TRBJ2-7
size: few
D: NA
V: TRBV10-3

DNA: TGTGCCAGCAGCTTGACAGGGGCTTTCTACAATGAGCAGTTCTTC
CDR3: CASSLTGAFYNEQFF
J: TRBJ2-1
size: few
D: TRBD1
V: TRBV11-3

DNA: TGTGCCATCCAGGCGGGGGAGGATGAGCAGTTCTTC
CDR3: CAIQAGEDEQFF
J: TRBJ2-1
size: NA
D: TRBD2
V: TRBV10-3

DNA: TGCAGCGTCCAGGCGACAGGGGAGGACTATGGCTACACCTTC
CDR3: CSVQATGEDYGYTF
J: TRBJ1-2
size: NA
D: TRBD1
V: TRBV29-1

DNA: TGCGCCAGCAGCCAAGATCGTGGGGGCTCGAGCTCCTACGAGCAGTACTTC
CDR3: CASSQDRGGSSSYEQYF
J: TRBJ2-7
size: NA
D: NA
V: TRBV4-3

DNA: TGTGCCAGCAGTATGACGATAGCCAAAAACATTCAGTACTTC
CDR3: CASSMTIAKNIQYF
J: TRBJ2-4
size: NA
D: NA
V: TRBV28

DNA: TGTGCCAGCAGACAGACAGAGACCCAGTACTTC
CDR3: CASRQTETQYF
J: TRBJ2-5
size: NA
D: NA
V: TRBV6-6